This T cell receptor beta chain is drawn from a study of blood T cell repertoires in COVID-19. Background on the study: From the United States, Italy and Spain came samples of acute and convalescent COVID-19. PBMCs, B-cell-depleted T cells, or T cells provided the cDNA or gDNA that made up the material.

In the original analysis: Reference gene primer amplification in the assay estimated nucleated cell counts. Some clones are missing from TCRdb's copy, which holds only in-frame ones; the method was immunoSEQ multiplex PCR. The V and J calls and clone size are taken from that table; D and trimming were inferred from the DNA. The sample records 35,000 to 45,000 clones, around 80% being singletons. Per germline, CDR1 SQVTM and CDR2 ANQGSEA. Germline trimming cut 0 bases from V and 4 bases from J; bases unmatched to any gene: 5. This CDR3 contains 14 residues. Sequenced material: peripheral blood. V usage is TRBV29-1 and J usage is TRBJ2-7, with 8 bases fitting TRBD1. The sequence was collected from a man in his 70s with acute or convalescent COVID-19. The DNA of the CDR3 is TGCAGCGTTGAAGATCCGACAGGGGCGTACGAGCAGTACTTC. Protein: CSVEDPTGAYEQYF.